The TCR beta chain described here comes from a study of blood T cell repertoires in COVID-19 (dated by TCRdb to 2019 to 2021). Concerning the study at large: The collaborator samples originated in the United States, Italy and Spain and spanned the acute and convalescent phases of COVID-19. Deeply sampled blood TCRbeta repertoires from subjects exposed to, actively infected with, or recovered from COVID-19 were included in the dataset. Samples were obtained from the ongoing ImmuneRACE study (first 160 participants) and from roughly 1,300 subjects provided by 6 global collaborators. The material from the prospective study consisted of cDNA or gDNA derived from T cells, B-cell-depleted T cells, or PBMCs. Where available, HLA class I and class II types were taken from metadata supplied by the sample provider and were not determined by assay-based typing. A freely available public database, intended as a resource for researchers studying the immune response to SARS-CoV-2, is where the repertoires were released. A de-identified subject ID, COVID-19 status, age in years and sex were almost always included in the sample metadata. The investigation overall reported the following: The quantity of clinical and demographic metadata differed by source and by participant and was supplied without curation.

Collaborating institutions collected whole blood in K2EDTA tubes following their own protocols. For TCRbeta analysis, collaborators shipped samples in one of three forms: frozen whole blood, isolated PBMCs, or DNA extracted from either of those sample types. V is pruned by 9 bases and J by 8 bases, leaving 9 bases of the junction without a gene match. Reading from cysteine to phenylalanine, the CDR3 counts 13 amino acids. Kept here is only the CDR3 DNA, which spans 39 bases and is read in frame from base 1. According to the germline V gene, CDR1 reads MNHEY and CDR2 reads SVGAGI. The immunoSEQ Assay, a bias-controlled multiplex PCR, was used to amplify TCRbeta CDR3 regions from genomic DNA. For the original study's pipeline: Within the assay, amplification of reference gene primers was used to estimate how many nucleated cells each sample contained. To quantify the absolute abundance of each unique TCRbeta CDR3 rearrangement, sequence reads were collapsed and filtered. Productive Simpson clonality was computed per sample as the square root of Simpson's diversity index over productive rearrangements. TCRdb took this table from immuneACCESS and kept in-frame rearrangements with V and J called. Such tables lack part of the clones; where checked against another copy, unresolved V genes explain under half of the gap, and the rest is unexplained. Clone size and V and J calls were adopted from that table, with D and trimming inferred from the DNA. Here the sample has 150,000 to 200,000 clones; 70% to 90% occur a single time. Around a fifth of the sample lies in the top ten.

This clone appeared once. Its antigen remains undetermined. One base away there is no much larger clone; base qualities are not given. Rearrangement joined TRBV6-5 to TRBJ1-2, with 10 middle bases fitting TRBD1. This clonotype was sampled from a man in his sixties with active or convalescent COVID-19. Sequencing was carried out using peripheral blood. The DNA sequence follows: TGTGCCAGTAGACAGGGGGCTGCCCGAGGCTACACCTTC. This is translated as CASRQGAARGYTF.